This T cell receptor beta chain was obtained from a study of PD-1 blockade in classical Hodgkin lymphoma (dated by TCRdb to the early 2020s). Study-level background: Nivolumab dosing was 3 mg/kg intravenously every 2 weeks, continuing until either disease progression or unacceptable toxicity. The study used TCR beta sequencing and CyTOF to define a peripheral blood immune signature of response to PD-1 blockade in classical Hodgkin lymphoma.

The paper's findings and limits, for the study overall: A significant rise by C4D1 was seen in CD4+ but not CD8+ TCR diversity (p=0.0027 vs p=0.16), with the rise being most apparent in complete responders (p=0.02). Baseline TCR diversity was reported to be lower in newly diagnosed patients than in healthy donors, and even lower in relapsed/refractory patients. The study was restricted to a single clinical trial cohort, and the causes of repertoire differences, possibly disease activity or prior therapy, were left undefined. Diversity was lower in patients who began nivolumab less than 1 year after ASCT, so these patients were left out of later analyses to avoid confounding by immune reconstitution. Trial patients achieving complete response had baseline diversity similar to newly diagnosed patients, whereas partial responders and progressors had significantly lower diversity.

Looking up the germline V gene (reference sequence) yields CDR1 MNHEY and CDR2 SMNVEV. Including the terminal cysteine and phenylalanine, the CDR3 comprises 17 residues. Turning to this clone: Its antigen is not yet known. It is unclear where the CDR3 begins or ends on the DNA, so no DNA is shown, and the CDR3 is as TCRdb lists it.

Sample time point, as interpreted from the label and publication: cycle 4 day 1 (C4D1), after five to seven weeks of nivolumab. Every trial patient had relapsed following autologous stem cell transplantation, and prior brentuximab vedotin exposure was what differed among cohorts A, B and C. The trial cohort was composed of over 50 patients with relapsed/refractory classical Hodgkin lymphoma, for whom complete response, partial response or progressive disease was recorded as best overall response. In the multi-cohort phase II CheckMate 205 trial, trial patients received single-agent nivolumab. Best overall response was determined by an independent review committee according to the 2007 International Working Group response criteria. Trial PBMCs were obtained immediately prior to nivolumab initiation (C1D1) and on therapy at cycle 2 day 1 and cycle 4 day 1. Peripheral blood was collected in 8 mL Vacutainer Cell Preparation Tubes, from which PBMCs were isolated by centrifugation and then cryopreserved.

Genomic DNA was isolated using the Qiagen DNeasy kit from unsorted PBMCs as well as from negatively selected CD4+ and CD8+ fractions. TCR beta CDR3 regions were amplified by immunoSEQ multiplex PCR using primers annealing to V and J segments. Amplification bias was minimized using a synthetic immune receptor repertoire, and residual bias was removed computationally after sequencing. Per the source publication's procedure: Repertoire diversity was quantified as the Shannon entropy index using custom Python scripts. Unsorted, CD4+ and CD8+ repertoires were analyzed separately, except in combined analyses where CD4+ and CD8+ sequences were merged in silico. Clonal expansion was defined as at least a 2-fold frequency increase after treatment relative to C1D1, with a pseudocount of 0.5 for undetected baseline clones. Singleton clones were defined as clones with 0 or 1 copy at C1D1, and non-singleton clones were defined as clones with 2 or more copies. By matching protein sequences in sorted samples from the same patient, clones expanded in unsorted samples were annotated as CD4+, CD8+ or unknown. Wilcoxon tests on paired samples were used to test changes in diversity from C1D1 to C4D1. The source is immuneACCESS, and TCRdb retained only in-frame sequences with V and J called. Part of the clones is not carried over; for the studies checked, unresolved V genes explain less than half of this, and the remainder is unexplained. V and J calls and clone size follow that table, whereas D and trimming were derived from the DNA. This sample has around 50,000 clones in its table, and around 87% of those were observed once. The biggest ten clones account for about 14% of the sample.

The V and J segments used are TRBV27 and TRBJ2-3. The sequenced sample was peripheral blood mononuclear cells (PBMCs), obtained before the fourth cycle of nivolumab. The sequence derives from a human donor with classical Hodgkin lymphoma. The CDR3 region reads CASSSSTPETSTDTQYF.